This T cell receptor beta chain was sequenced during a study of T cells in Graves' hyperthyroidism and ophthalmopathy. The ends were cut back, 6 bases at V and 1 base at J, with 12 bases in the middle. The CDR3 is made up of 14 amino acids. Germline CDR1 MDHEN, CDR2 SYDVKM. This clonotype was detected ten times or more. Authors of the study amplified TCR beta CDR3 regions from RNA transcripts. The TCR CDR3 was amplified in a first-round RT-PCR using the HTBI primer set. TCRdb reprocessed the multiplex PCR reads with MiXCR, giving one entry per CDR3 protein. The sample consists of approximately 480,000 distinct CDR3 sequences, around 20% of them appearing once.

This chain uses TRBV28 with TRBJ1-1, with D uncertain. The origin of this receptor is a young man with Graves' hyperthyroidism. The specimen was blood. CDR3 bases: TGTGCCAGCAGCCCTTGGTCGGAGAACACTGAAGCTTTCTTT. This encodes CASSPWSENTEAFF.